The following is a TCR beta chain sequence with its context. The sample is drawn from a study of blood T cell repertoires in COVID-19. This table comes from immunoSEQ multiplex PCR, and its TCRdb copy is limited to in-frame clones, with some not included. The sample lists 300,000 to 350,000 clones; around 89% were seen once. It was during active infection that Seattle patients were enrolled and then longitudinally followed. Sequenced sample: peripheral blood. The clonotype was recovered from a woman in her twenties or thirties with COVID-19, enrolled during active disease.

CDR3 amino acids: CASSLAGNNSPLHF. The CDR3 DNA sequence: TGCGCCAGCAGCTTGGCAGGGAATAATTCACCCCTCCACTTT. The chain combines TRBV5-1 with TRBJ1-6, with D possibly being TRBD1 (5 bases). This CDR3 contains 14 residues. CDR1 is SGHRS, CDR2 YFSETQ, per germline. V was pared by 0 bases and J by 5 bases, with 6 bases between.